One sample yielded the 14 T cell receptor beta chains listed below, sequenced in a study of cytotoxic CD8 clonotypes in ibrutinib-treated CLL. Generated by immunoSEQ multiplex PCR, the TCRdb table keeps only in-frame clones and is missing some. This table has some 25,000 clones, approximately 70% appearing once. This specimen consisted of PBMCs, obtained at disease progression, from a patient treated with ibrutinib. The receptors derive from a human donor with chronic lymphocytic leukemia.

The genes are TRBV6-6 and TRBJ1-1, with TRBD1 matching over 8 bases. The germline CDR1 and CDR2 sequences are MNHNY and SVGAGI (reference sequence). The CDR3 totals 16 residues. The V and J ends lost 4 bases and 7 bases, in that order; junction bases with no gene match: 14. CDR3 sequence: CASSLAPTGGGVEAFF. CDR3 coding DNA: TGTGCCAGCAGTTTGGCCCCCACAGGGGGAGGTGTTGAAGCTTTCTTT.

J is TRBJ1-2 and V is TRBV11-2; no definite D call. Trimming stripped 8 bases from V and 8 bases from J, with 15 bases between. Germline CDR1 and CDR2: SGHAT and FQNNGV. CDR3 length: 12 residues. The CDR3 DNA sequence: TGTGCCAGCGGGCTAGGAGTGGGGGGCTACACCTTC. It translates to CASGLGVGGYTF.

The gene calls are TRBV11-3 and TRBJ1-3, with D unresolved. CDR3 size: 19 residues. V was trimmed by 0 bases and J by 0 bases, leaving 18 bases between them. Germline V gives CDR1 SGHNT, CDR2 YENEEA. CDR3 amino acids: CASSLDPRLGGPSGNTIYF. CDR3 DNA sequence: TGTGCCAGCAGCTTAGACCCCCGTCTGGGCGGACCCTCTGGAAACACCATATATTTT.

A remark on this clone: A read error may account for a junction end that differs from germline. The chain recombines TRBV5-6 with TRBJ1-2; 9 positions agree with TRBD1. From germline, CDR1 is SGHDT and CDR2 YYEEEE. This CDR3 has 12 residues. CDR3 amino acids: CASSLGQGLLAF. The CDR3 nucleotides are TGTGCCAGCAGCCTGGGACAGGGCCTCCTCGCCTTC.

Points on this clone: Other DNA sequences in this specimen translate into the identical CDR3. This sequence joins TRBV12-5 and TRBJ2-2; D is undetermined. Deletions cut 4 bases from V and 0 bases from J, with 6 bases between. This CDR3 comprises 14 residues. CDR1 and CDR2 (germline): LGHNT, FRNRAP. CDR3 DNA sequence: TGTGCTAGTGGTTCAGGAGCGAACACCGGGGAGCTGTTTTTT. It codes for CASGSGANTGELFF.

This chain joins TRBV5-4 and TRBJ1-1; D is uncertain. CDR3 length: 13 residues. Between the trimmed V and J ends, which lost 4 bases and 0 bases, there was a span of 7 bases. Germline V gene sequence: CDR1 SGHNT, CDR2 YYREEE (reference sequence). CDR3 nucleotide sequence: TGTGCCAGCAGCATCGTCGTGAACACTGAAGCTTTCTTT. Translating gives CASSIVVNTEAFF.

This clone is judged medium-sized. V gene TRBV10-3 combines with J gene TRBJ2-5; 7 bases align to TRBD1. V was pared by 4 bases and J by 3 bases, with 2 bases of the junction left unmatched. Germline CDR1 is ENHRY and CDR2 is SYGVKD. The CDR3 length is 13 residues. CDR3 protein: CAISGGQKETQYF. The CDR3 DNA follows: TGTGCCATCAGTGGGGGACAGAAAGAGACCCAGTACTTC.

A few counts support this clone. The CDR3 spells CASSQTEARTASPLHF. The DNA of the CDR3 is TGTGCCAGCAGCCAAACCGAGGCTCGGACAGCTTCACCCCTCCACTTT. The chain has TRBV16 and TRBJ1-6, with TRBD1 as a possible D gene (6 bases). The CDR3 consists of 16 residues. The V gene lost 2 bases and the J gene lost 9 bases, with 17 bases spanning the gap. Germline CDR1 and CDR2: KGHSY and FQNENV.

The chain employs TRBV5-1 and TRBJ1-6, with TRBD1 identical over 7 bases. Germline V CDR1 and CDR2: SGHRS, YFSETQ. Unmatched junction bases numbered 7, after V lost 3 bases and J lost 7 bases. This CDR3 region has 15 residues. CDR3 sequence: CASSSLGQPNSPLHF. In nucleotides, the CDR3 is TGCGCCAGCAGCTCACTGGGACAGCCAAATTCACCCCTCCACTTT.

This clone showed up many times. Here the CDR3 DNA reads TGTGCCAGCAGCTTGGGACGGGGGCTTGGCACCGGGGAGCTGTTTTTT. This sequence encodes CASSLGRGLGTGELFF. The rearrangement joins TRBV5-6 to TRBJ2-2, with D perhaps being TRBD1 or TRBD2 (6 bases each). Trimming removed 0 bases at V and 4 bases at J, with 13 bases between. The CDR3 spans 16 residues. Per the germline V gene, CDR1 is SGHDT and CDR2 is YYEEEE.

The rearrangement links TRBV5-1 to TRBJ1-3; a weak D match, TRBD1 (5 bases). V was shortened by 0 bases and J by 4 bases, with 14 bases between the two germline ends. The length of the CDR3 is 16 residues. Germline CDR1 reads SGHRS; CDR2 reads YFSETQ. The CDR3 sequence is CASSLEPGLAGNTIYF. The CDR3 region has the DNA TGCGCCAGCAGCTTGGAGCCGGGACTAGCGGGAAACACCATATATTTT.

The V call is TRBV7-9, the J call TRBJ2-5, with D unresolved. V lost 5 bases, J lost 0 bases, and 7 bases lay in between. This CDR3 contains 13 residues. In germline, CDR1 is SEHNR, CDR2 FQNEAQ (reference sequence). The CDR3 DNA reads TGTGCCAGCAGCCCACGGGACCAAGAGACCCAGTACTTC. It is translated as CASSPRDQETQYF.

The sample holds a few counts of this clone. This rearrangement joins TRBV9 to TRBJ2-3; D not resolved. The V and J ends lost 3 bases and 1 base respectively, with 9 bases between them. Germline loops: CDR1 SGDLS, CDR2 YYNGEE. There are 14 residues in the CDR3. The CDR3 bases are TGTGCCAGCAGCGACCCCGGTGGCACAGATACGCAGTATTTT. Translation: CASSDPGGTDTQYF. The full variable domain, its missing parts supplied by reference TRBV9 and TRBJ2-3, is DSGVTQTPKHLITATGQRVTLRCSPRSGDLSVYWYQQSLDQGLQFLIQYYNGEERAKGNILERFSAQQFPDLHSELNLSSLELGDSALYFCASSDPGGTDTQYFGPGTRLTVL.

The chain uses TRBV30 and TRBJ1-6, with D unclear. The CDR3 has 12 amino acids. Trimming stripped 0 bases from V and 9 bases from J, with 6 bases between. CDR1 is GTSNPN, CDR2 SVGIG, per germline (reference sequence). This chain's CDR3 is CAWSVQGSPLHF. The CDR3 DNA sequence: TGTGCCTGGAGTGTACAAGGTTCACCCCTCCACTTT. Drawing the rest from reference TRBV30 and TRBJ1-6, the complete variable domain is SQTIHQWPATLVQPVGSPLSLECTVEGTSNPNLYWYRQAAGRGLQLLFYSVGIGQISSEVPQNLSASRPQDRQFILSSKKLLLSDSGFYLCAWSVQGSPLHFGNGTRLTVT.